This TCR beta chain was sequenced for a study of T cell responses to AZD1222 COVID-19 vaccine (dated by TCRdb to 2020 to 2022). Context from the whole study: A total of just over 230 trial participants underwent TCR sequencing, of whom about 200 had received two doses of AZD1222 and around 25 had received two doses of the MenACWY control vaccine. Trial participants were enrolled by age into 18-55, 56-69 and 70-plus year subgroups, with approximately 150, 30 and 60 TCR-sequenced participants respectively.

Turning to this clone: Its antigen is still unknown. There are no base qualities to consult, and no much larger clone falls within one base.

According to the study, the label for this sample's time point signals: baseline before first vaccination. The treatment or condition label, as the study defines it: meningococcal conjugate vaccine given as trial control. Vaccinee samples were obtained from the UK trials COV001 and COV002, which included a single-blind randomized controlled phase 2/3 trial of AZD1222 (ChAdOx1 nCoV-19) in healthy adults. Trial participant PBMC samples were collected at day 0 and day 28 after the second dose for TCRbeta chain sequencing. Summary of the overall study and its limitations: Reportedly, almost half of the unique spike-specific TCRs recognized epitopes lying outside the regions that are mutated in the B.1.351 and B.1.1.7 variants. Conclusions about previously exposed vaccinees are limited, since just five or six AZD1222 recipients were seropositive for SARS-CoV-2 at baseline. CD4 TCRs associated with the vaccine covered the entire spike protein, and the dominant responses were in regions 160-218 and 743-854. Because no samples from the day 14 peak response were available, repertoires could be characterized only after the peak T cell response. After two AZD1222 doses, spike-specific TCR breadth and depth were significantly higher than at day 0 and than in MenACWY recipients. Participants were mostly white British, with more females than males. The authors suggested clonal diversity may have been underestimated. The 56-69-year group was small, and its depth increase did not reach significance, likely because of low power.

The CDR3 regions of human TCRbeta chains were analyzed by immunosequencing. Per the original workflow: Repertoire TCRs were matched against a reference library of SARS-CoV-2-specific TCRs generated with the MIRA antigen-specificity platform. Breadth was defined as the fraction of unique TCRs that were SARS-CoV-2-associated. Depth was defined as the fraction of total T cells that were SARS-CoV-2-associated. Each spike-specific TCR was assigned to its reactive spike region and to a CD4 or CD8 class using the MIRA data. Log10-transformed breadth and depth values were compared by one-way ANOVA with Sidak's multiple comparisons tests. The immuneACCESS repertoire file appears here via TCRdb, limited to in-frame rearrangements. These files lack a portion of the clones; in checked studies, under half of the deficit traces to unresolved V genes, and the cause of the others is not known. D and trimming were read from the DNA, whereas the V and J calls and clone size are those reported in that table. The sample table lists 150,000 to 200,000 clones, about 90% of them with a count of one. The ten top clones hold around 4.4% of the sample.

V is reduced by 6 bases and J by 6 bases, leaving a spacing of 14 bases between them. The germline V gene gives CDR1 as ENHRY and CDR2 as SYGVKD. Including cysteine and phenylalanine, the CDR3 has 13 amino acids. This entry keeps only the CDR3 DNA: 39 bases, framed from base 1. The specimen comprised peripheral blood, sampled on day 0 of MenACWY control vaccination. This receptor was identified in an adult in good health. The receptor chain draws on TRBV10-3 and TRBJ1-1, with no reliable assignment of the D segment. The CDR3 region reads CAISYREAAEAFF. The nucleotide sequence is TGTGCCATCAGCTACCGGGAGGCCGCTGAAGCTTTCTTT.